Presented here are 15 T cell receptor beta chains from one specimen sequenced in a study of T-cell reconstitution after alpha-beta-depleted transplantation in children. The TCRbeta library incorporated unique molecular identifiers. TCRdb ran MiXCR on the PCR reads and lists one entry per CDR3 protein. The sample holds just under 550,000 distinct CDR3 sequences, around 17% seen once. The sequencing used PBMCs from the stem cell graft donor, collected from the stem cell graft. Receptor source: a human donor who donated a stem cell graft to a child with acute lymphoblastic leukemia.

This sequence joins TRBV5-1 and TRBJ2-7; 12 bases are shared with TRBD2. CDR1 is SGHRS, CDR2 YFSETQ, per germline. Trimming removed 3 bases from V and 5 bases from J; junction bases left unmatched: 9. The CDR3 totals 16 residues. The CDR3 spells CASSYYSSGRAHEQYF. CDR3 in DNA: TGCGCCAGCAGCTACTACTCTAGCGGGAGGGCCCACGAGCAGTACTTC.

In its sample, this clonotype was seen a few times. The CDR3 loop reads CSVDGTRTSGSTDTQYF. Written as DNA, the CDR3 is TGCAGCGTCGACGGAACCCGGACTAGCGGGAGCACAGATACGCAGTATTTT. V usage is TRBV29-1 and J usage is TRBJ2-3; 11 bases line up with TRBD2. V lost 6 bases to trimming and J lost 0 bases; unmatched junction nucleotides: 11. CDR3 size: 17 residues. The germline CDR1 and CDR2 sequences are SQVTM and ANQGSEA.

This clonotype was counted a few times. This chain connects TRBV4-1 to TRBJ1-1; 8 bases map to TRBD1. The CDR3 covers 16 residues. Germline V gives CDR1 MGHRA, CDR2 YSYEKL. The trim removed 4 bases at V and 1 base at J, leaving 8 bases unmatched. Written as DNA, the CDR3 is TGCGCCAGCAGCCCGGGGACAGGAGGTCGGAACACTGAAGCTTTCTTT. It encodes CASSPGTGGRNTEAFF.

J is TRBJ1-1 and V is TRBV6-5; unclear D gene. The CDR3 runs 15 residues. The germline V gene has CDR1 MNHEY and CDR2 SVGAGI. Trimming left V 0 bases short and J 5 bases short, with 13 bases between. The DNA for the CDR3 is TGTGCCAGCAGTTACTCGTTAAGAGGGTTGACTGAAGCTTTCTTT. It codes for CASSYSLRGLTEAFF.

This clonotype appeared a few times. V is TRBV29-1 and J is TRBJ2-3; D not certain. Germline V gene lookup returns CDR1 SQVTM and CDR2 ANQGSEA. Trimming removed 4 bases from V and 0 bases from J, with 5 bases in between. The CDR3 contains 12 residues. Here the CDR3 reads CSVVVSTDTQYF. The CDR3 DNA follows: TGCAGCGTTGTTGTTAGCACAGATACGCAGTATTTT.

This chain links TRBV7-9 with TRBJ2-7; a possible D gene is TRBD1 (5 bases). The germline V and J ends were trimmed by 5 bases and 1 base, with 18 bases remaining between them. Germline V lookup: CDR1 SEHNR, CDR2 FQNEAQ (reference sequence). The CDR3 has 16 residues. The CDR3: CASSLTWSGKSYEQYF. In DNA, the CDR3 is TGTGCCAGCAGCCTGACTTGGTCAGGGAAGTCCTACGAGCAGTACTTC.

V usage is TRBV18 and J usage is TRBJ2-1; 9 bases fit TRBD2. The CDR3 runs 15 residues. J was trimmed by 6 bases and V by 3 bases; bases with no gene match: 6. Germline assignment: CDR1 KGHSH and CDR2 LQKENI. The DNA of the CDR3 is TGTGCCAGCTCACCCCGGACTAGCGCACCCAATGAGCAGTTCTTC. As protein: CASSPRTSAPNEQFF.

This clonotype was recorded a few times. The rearrangement joins TRBV27 to TRBJ2-1; no definite D call. V gave up 5 bases and J gave up 10 bases, with 9 bases separating them. The CDR3 runs 11 residues. The germline V gene encodes CDR1 MNHEY and CDR2 SMNVEV (reference sequence). In nucleotides, the CDR3 is TGTGCCAGCAGTGTGGGCAGCGAGCAGTTCTTC. It yields the protein CASSVGSEQFF.

This clonotype was seen a few times. The genes are TRBV18 and TRBJ2-1; D is ambiguous. V was trimmed by 0 bases and J by 6 bases, leaving 6 bases between them. The germline CDR1 and CDR2 sequences are KGHSH and LQKENI. The CDR3 runs to 13 residues. CDR3 nucleotide sequence: TGTGCCAGCTCACCACCGGTAGGCAATGAGCAGTTCTTC. It is translated as CASSPPVGNEQFF.

The V gene is TRBV7-2, the J gene TRBJ2-7; D might be TRBD2 (6 bases). This CDR3 has 15 amino acids. V dropped 3 bases and J dropped 2 bases, with 14 bases sitting between them. Germline V CDR1 and CDR2: SGHTA, FQGNSA. The CDR3 here is CASSFGGRTTYEQYF. The CDR3 coding sequence is TGTGCCAGCAGCTTCGGGGGACGGACTACCTACGAGCAGTACTTC.

The rearrangement uses TRBV27 and TRBJ2-7, with D tentatively TRBD2 (6 bases). V was trimmed by 5 bases and J by 5 bases, leaving 19 bases between them. Germline V lookup: CDR1 MNHEY, CDR2 SMNVEV (reference sequence). This CDR3 region has 15 residues. The CDR3 region has the DNA TGTGCCAGCAGTGCCGAATTGGGACTGAGGGACGAGCAGTACTTC. Protein: CASSAELGLRDEQYF.

This clonotype was counted between two and nine times. The rearrangement joins TRBV5-1 to TRBJ1-2; TRBD1 is a possible D gene (5 bases). Germline V gives CDR1 SGHRS, CDR2 YFSETQ. The length of the CDR3 is 15 residues. Trimming removed 5 bases from V and 2 bases from J, with 16 bases in between. CDR3 amino acids: CASSSHRRTNYGYTF. The CDR3 DNA reads TGCGCCAGCAGTTCCCACAGGAGAACAAACTATGGCTACACCTTC.

This clonotype was counted a few times. The gene calls are TRBV3-1 and TRBJ2-3; TRBD1 might be the D (5 bases). Germline values: CDR1 LGHDT, CDR2 YNNKEL (reference sequence). The CDR3 has 14 amino acids. Trimming shortened V by 0 bases and J by 5 bases, and 9 bases separated the two germline ends. Written as DNA, the CDR3 is TGTGCCAGCAGCCAAGAACAGGTGAAAGATACGCAGTATTTT. Translated, it gives CASSQEQVKDTQYF.

J is TRBJ1-2 and V is TRBV6-1; 7 bases are a match to TRBD1. Germline CDR1 MNHNS, CDR2 SASEGT. The CDR3 is 14 amino acids. With 6 bases clipped from V and 2 bases from J, the junction kept 6 bases outside the gene matches. The chain's CDR3 is CASSWEGGNYGYTF. The CDR3 region has the DNA TGTGCCAGCAGCTGGGAAGGGGGCAACTATGGCTACACCTTC.

The chain has TRBV5-1 and TRBJ2-7; D may match TRBD1 or TRBD2 (5 bases each). Deletions cut 4 bases from V and 3 bases from J, with 20 bases between. Germline CDR1 and CDR2: SGHRS and YFSETQ. This CDR3 contains 16 residues. The CDR3 region is CASSLFGGTTFYEQYF. CDR3 sequence (DNA): TGCGCCAGCAGCCTTTTTGGGGGTACGACCTTCTACGAGCAGTACTTC.